This TCR beta chain is from a study of T cell repertoires in cytomegalovirus infection. Overall study context: Public TCR beta signatures indicated both CMV infection and matching HLA type.

In this sample, this clonotype turned up many times. Its antigen is currently unknown. Regarding the study as a whole: The ex vivo response was dominated by HLA-C-restricted CMV-specific TCR beta clonotypes.

TCRdb used MiXCR to reprocess the reads, holding one entry per CDR3 protein. The data hold around 530,000 distinct CDR3 sequences, with about 30% observed a single time. This clonotype was sampled from a human donor in good health (CMV status not recorded). Some clones in this sample may be carry-over from other donors' samples. Sample: PBMCs.

CDR3 region: CASSSHRGQINTEAFF. Here the CDR3 DNA reads TGTGCCAGCAGCTCGCACCGGGGACAGATTAACACTGAAGCTTTCTTT. The chain is built from TRBV7-8 and TRBJ1-1; TRBD1 matches 7 bases. Losses at the gene ends were 4 bases for V and 2 bases for J; bases not matched to a gene: 10. The CDR3 covers 16 residues. Germline V gene sequence: CDR1 SGHVS, CDR2 FQNEAQ.